The clone carrying this T cell receptor (beta chain) was detected only a few times. Its specificity is not known. The data are from a study of T cell repertoires in cytomegalovirus infection. Turning to the study itself: Selection of CMV epitopes for the study included recently identified HLA-C-restricted and well-studied HLA-B-restricted ones. Public TCR beta signatures provided an indication of both CMV infection and a matching HLA type. Notes on the study in general: Frequencies of public TCR beta families were cumulated, and this identified carriers of CMV plus the relevant HLA. CMV-specific HLA-C-restricted TCR beta clonotypes dominated the ex vivo response.

Per germline, CDR1 SEHNR and CDR2 FQNEAQ (reference sequence). The CDR3 has 17 residues. The V gene end was trimmed by 1 base and the J gene end by 1 base; junction bases not matched to a gene: 5. TCRdb ran MiXCR on the reads and lists one entry per CDR3 protein. The sample lists just over 450,000 distinct CDR3 sequences, under 45% occurring once. The chain employs TRBV7-9 and TRBJ2-2, with 8 bases fitting TRBD2. The clonotype comes from a human donor in good health (CMV status not recorded). Some clones in this sample may be carry-over from other donors' samples. The sample here was cultured PBMCs, taken from culture after CMV antigen stimulation. In DNA form, the CDR3 reads TGTGCCAGCAGCTTAGGACTAGCGAGGGAGAACACCGGGGAGCTGTTTTTT. This sequence encodes CASSLGLARENTGELFF.